Each of the 22 T cell receptor beta chains below was sequenced from the same sample in a study of beta chain features in type 1 diabetes. Sequencing targeted expressed TCRB transcripts, as all isolated RNA had been reverse transcribed. This table comes from immunoSEQ multiplex PCR, and its TCRdb copy is limited to in-frame clones, with some not included. The table records some 100,000 clones, under 40% of them present only once. The sequenced material came from stem cell memory CD4+ T cells from blood. These TCRs come from a woman between 18 and 29 years old in good health.

This chain links TRBV10-3 with TRBJ2-7; 10 bases are a match to TRBD2. V was pared by 4 bases and J by 2 bases, with 2 bases of the junction left unmatched. Per germline, CDR1 ENHRY and CDR2 SYGVKD. The CDR3 runs 14 residues. As DNA, the CDR3 is TGTGCCATCAGTGGGACTAGCGGAACCTACGAGCAGTACTTC. This sequence encodes CAISGTSGTYEQYF.

The chain couples TRBV30 to TRBJ2-7; D is perhaps TRBD2 (6 bases). V was trimmed by 3 bases and J by 2 bases, leaving 20 bases between them. Germline V gives CDR1 GTSNPN, CDR2 SVGIG (reference sequence). The CDR3 runs 16 residues. The CDR3 sequence is CAWSGLGGLSAYEQYF. In nucleotides, the CDR3 is TGTGCCTGGAGCGGTCTTGGGGGACTCAGCGCCTACGAGCAGTACTTC.

This chain uses TRBV4-3 with TRBJ1-2, with D perhaps TRBD1 (5 bases). Trimming pared 1 base from V and 1 base from J, leaving 7 bases between. Per the germline V gene, CDR1 is LGHNA and CDR2 is YSLEER. The CDR3 is 14 residues long. The DNA of the CDR3 is TGCGCCAGCAGCCAAGTGCAGGGTAACTATGGCTACACCTTC. As protein: CASSQVQGNYGYTF.

This clone was seen more than once but under ten times. The chain links TRBV7-2 to TRBJ2-7, with 9 bases matching TRBD1. The CDR3 is 14 residues long. Germline V gives CDR1 SGHTA, CDR2 FQGNSA. Germline trimming cut 6 bases from V and 3 bases from J; bases unmatched to any gene: 6. This CDR3 is CASRPGDRDYEQYF. The DNA of the CDR3 is TGTGCCAGCAGGCCGGGGGACAGGGACTACGAGCAGTACTTC.

This chain connects TRBV7-9 to TRBJ1-3, with D unclear. The V end was cut by 3 bases, the J end by 0 bases, with 12 bases between. CDR1 and CDR2 from the germline V gene are SEHNR and FQNEAQ (reference sequence). This CDR3 region has 16 residues. CDR3 loop: CASSLTAALSGNTIYF. CDR3 DNA sequence: TGTGCCAGCAGCTTGACTGCCGCCCTCTCTGGAAACACCATATATTTT.

The chain uses TRBV18 and TRBJ2-7; 11 bases align to TRBD2. V shed 5 bases, J shed 2 bases, and the junction held 8 bases outside the gene matches. The V gene's germline CDR1 is KGHSH and CDR2 LQKENI. CDR3 length: 16 amino acids. The CDR3 DNA is TGTGCCAGCTCAACCTCCGGGACTAGCGGCACCTACGAGCAGTACTTC. This sequence encodes CASSTSGTSGTYEQYF. Supplemented by reference TRBV18 and TRBJ2-7, the full variable domain reads NAGVMQNPRHLVRRRGQEARLRCSPMKGHSHVYWYRQLPEEGLKFMVYLQKENIIDESGMPKERFSAEFPKEGPSILRIQQVVRGDSAAYFCASSTSGTSGTYEQYFGPGTRLTVT.

V is TRBV5-6 and J is TRBJ2-2; D is undetermined. The CDR3 sequence is 14 residues long. With 2 bases removed from V and 4 bases from J, the gap between germline ends came to 9 bases. CDR1 is SGHDT, CDR2 YYEEEE, per germline. The CDR3 region has the DNA TGTGCCAGCAGCTTTTTTCTAACCACCGGGGAGCTGTTTTTT. Translation: CASSFFLTTGELFF.

In this sample, this clone turned up a few times. CDR3 bases: TGTGCCAGCAGCTTTCGGCAGGGGGCCAAGTCCGGGGAGCTGTTTTTT. It specifies CASSFRQGAKSGELFF. The chain is built from TRBV7-9 and TRBJ2-2, with 8 nucleotides matching TRBD1. Trimming at V came to 3 bases and at J to 6 bases, leaving 9 bases not matched to a gene. The CDR3 totals 16 residues. Germline lookup yields CDR1 SEHNR and CDR2 FQNEAQ (reference sequence).

The chain couples TRBV25-1 to TRBJ2-1; D possibly corresponds to TRBD1 (5 bases). The CDR3 sequence is 15 residues long. The germline V gene encodes CDR1 MGHDK and CDR2 SYGVNS. Trimming stripped 1 base from V and 8 bases from J, with 15 bases between. CDR3 nucleotides: TGTGCCAGCAGTGAATTCGGCAGGGCGATGCATGAGCAGTTCTTC. It specifies CASSEFGRAMHEQFF.

There are a few counts of this clone. The chain carries TRBV28 and TRBJ2-7, with 7 bases matching TRBD1. CDR3 length: 15 residues. After removal of 2 bases from V and 2 bases from J, the junction contained 6 bases not matched to a gene. Germline CDR1 is MDHEN and CDR2 is SYDVKM. The CDR3: CASSLMGQRAYEQYF. As DNA, the CDR3 is TGTGCCAGCAGTTTAATGGGACAGAGAGCCTACGAGCAGTACTTC.

This clone occurred a few times. The V call is TRBV9, the J call TRBJ2-2, with TRBD2 identical over 8 bases. J lost 6 bases, V lost 7 bases, and 14 bases had no gene match. CDR1 SGDLS and CDR2 YYNGEE come from the germline V gene. The CDR3 covers 16 residues. CDR3 in amino acids: CASGGGGAGVAGELFF. In DNA, the CDR3 is TGTGCCAGCGGAGGAGGAGGAGCGGGAGTAGCCGGGGAGCTGTTTTTT.

The CDR3 sequence is CAWSEGHSNYGYTF. The CDR3 DNA is TGTGCCTGGAGTGAGGGACACTCTAACTATGGCTACACCTTC. The rearrangement links TRBV30 to TRBJ1-2; tentative D call: TRBD1 (6 bases). The CDR3 sequence is 14 residues long. V lost 1 base, J lost 0 bases, and 9 bases lay in between. Germline V gives CDR1 GTSNPN, CDR2 SVGIG (reference sequence).

The CDR3 DNA follows: TGTGCCAGCAGCACTAGCGGGAGTCTCTACGAGCAGTACTTC. It specifies CASSTSGSLYEQYF. The chain uses TRBV9 and TRBJ2-7, with 11 bases fitting TRBD2. CDR1 is SGDLS and CDR2 is YYNGEE in the germline V gene. This CDR3 spans 14 amino acids. V gave up 4 bases and J gave up 3 bases; unmatched junction bases: 3.

This rearrangement joins TRBV7-2 to TRBJ2-7; TRBD1 is a possible D gene (6 bases). The CDR3 spans 15 residues. The germline CDR1 and CDR2 sequences are SGHTA and FQGNSA. V was cut by 5 bases and J by 2 bases, with 16 bases left in between. CDR3 nucleotide sequence: TGTGCCAGCAGCCCATCGACAGGCGCCCCCTACGAGCAGTACTTC. This translates into CASSPSTGAPYEQYF.

The chain recombines TRBV2 with TRBJ2-2, with a weak D call TRBD1 (5 bases). The CDR3 covers 13 residues. Between the trimmed V and J ends, which lost 10 bases and 1 base, there was a span of 10 bases. Germline V gene data show CDR1 as SNHLY and CDR2 as FYNNEI. The CDR3 region has the DNA TGTGCCACCGAGACAGTGAACACCGGGGAGCTGTTTTTT. It translates to CATETVNTGELFF.

V and J are TRBV4-2 and TRBJ2-1; 14 bases align to TRBD2. The V segment lost 2 bases and the J segment 2 bases; nucleotides outside the gene matches: 8. Germline loops: CDR1 LGHNA, CDR2 YNFKEQ. This CDR3 contains 19 residues. DNA for the CDR3: TGTGCCAGCAGCCAAACCGGGACTAGCGGGAGATGGACCTACAATGAGCAGTTCTTC. Encoded protein: CASSQTGTSGRWTYNEQFF.

The chain carries TRBV28 and TRBJ2-7, with D possibly matching TRBD2 (6 bases). The CDR3 covers 13 residues. In germline, CDR1 is MDHEN, CDR2 SYDVKM. The ends were cut back, 6 bases at V and 3 bases at J, with 12 bases in the middle. Here the CDR3 reads CASSTTSSYEQYF. In nucleotides, the CDR3 is TGTGCCAGCAGCACGACTAGTAGCTACGAGCAGTACTTC. The full variable domain, its missing parts supplied by reference TRBV28 and TRBJ2-7, is DVKVTQSSRYLVKRTGEKVFLECVQDMDHENMFWYRQDPGLGLRLIYFSYDVKMKEKGDIPEGYSVSREKKERFSLILESASTNQTSMYLCASSTTSSYEQYFGPGTRLTVT.

This clone showed up just a few times. The V gene is TRBV18, the J gene TRBJ1-3; tentatively, D is TRBD1 (5 bases). Trimming removed 2 bases at V and 0 bases at J, with 11 bases between. The CDR3 is 16 amino acids. CDR1 KGHSH and CDR2 LQKENI come from the germline V gene. The CDR3 region is CASSPDRGTSGNTIYF. Written as DNA, the CDR3 is TGTGCCAGCTCACCAGACAGAGGAACCTCTGGAAACACCATATATTTT.

The CDR3 DNA reads as TGTGCCAGCAGCTTGCTCCAGGTGAACACTGAAGCTTTCTTT. As protein: CASSLLQVNTEAFF. The rearrangement links TRBV5-4 to TRBJ1-1; D is unclear. CDR3 length equals 14 residues. The germline V gene has CDR1 SGHNT and CDR2 YYREEE (reference sequence). The V end was cut by 1 base, the J end by 0 bases, with 7 bases between.

V gene TRBV13 combines with J gene TRBJ2-7; TRBD1 agrees at 9 bases. J was trimmed by 2 bases and V by 6 bases; bases with no gene match: 11. The CDR3 is 16 residues long. Germline lookup yields CDR1 PRHDT and CDR2 FYEKMQ (reference sequence). The CDR3, as DNA: TGTGCCAGCAGTCTAATGGGGGACAGGGCAACCTACGAGCAGTACTTC. It codes for CASSLMGDRATYEQYF.

The chain employs TRBV5-1 and TRBJ2-6, with 8 bases that match TRBD1. With V trimmed by 3 bases and J by 2 bases, 4 bases remained unmatched. CDR3 length equals 16 residues. CDR1 is SGHRS, CDR2 YFSETQ, per germline. The CDR3 bases are TGCGCCAGCAGCTCGATACAGGGGGCTGGGGCCAACGTCCTGACTTTC. Translated, it gives CASSSIQGAGANVLTF.

This clone was counted a few times. The chain joins TRBV11-2 to TRBJ1-2; D uncertain. CDR3 length: 13 amino acids. V lost 0 bases and J lost 4, with 6 bases in between. In germline, CDR1 is SGHAT, CDR2 FQNNGV. This CDR3 is CASSLDKLYGYTF. The CDR3 DNA is TGTGCCAGCAGCTTAGACAAGCTCTATGGCTACACCTTC.